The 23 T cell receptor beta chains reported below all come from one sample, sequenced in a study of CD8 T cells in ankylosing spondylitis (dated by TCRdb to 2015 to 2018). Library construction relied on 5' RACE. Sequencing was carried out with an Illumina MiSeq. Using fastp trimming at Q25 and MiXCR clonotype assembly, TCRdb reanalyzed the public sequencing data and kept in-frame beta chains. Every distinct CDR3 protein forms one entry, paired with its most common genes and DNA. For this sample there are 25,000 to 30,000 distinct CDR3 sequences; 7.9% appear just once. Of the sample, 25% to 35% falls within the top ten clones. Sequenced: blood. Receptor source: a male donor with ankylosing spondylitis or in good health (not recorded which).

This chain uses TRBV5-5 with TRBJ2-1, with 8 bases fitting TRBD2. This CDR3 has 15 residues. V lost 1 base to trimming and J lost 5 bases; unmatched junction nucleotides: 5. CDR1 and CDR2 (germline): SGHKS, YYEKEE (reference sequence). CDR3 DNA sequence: TGTGCCAGCAGCTTGTCGACTAGCGATCACAATGAGCAGTTCTTC. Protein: CASSLSTSDHNEQFF.

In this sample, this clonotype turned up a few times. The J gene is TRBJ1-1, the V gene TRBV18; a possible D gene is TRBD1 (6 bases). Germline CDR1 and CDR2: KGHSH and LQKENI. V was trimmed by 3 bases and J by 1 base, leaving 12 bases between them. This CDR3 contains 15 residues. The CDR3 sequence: CASSPQLQGNTEAFF. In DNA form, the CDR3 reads TGTGCCAGCTCACCCCAACTACAGGGGAACACTGAAGCTTTCTTT.

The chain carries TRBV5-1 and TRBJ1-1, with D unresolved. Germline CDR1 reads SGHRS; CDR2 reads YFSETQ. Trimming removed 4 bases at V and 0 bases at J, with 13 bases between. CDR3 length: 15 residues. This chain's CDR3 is CASSLQSRMNTEAFF. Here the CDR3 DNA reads TGCGCCAGCAGCCTGCAGTCGCGGATGAACACTGAAGCTTTCTTT.

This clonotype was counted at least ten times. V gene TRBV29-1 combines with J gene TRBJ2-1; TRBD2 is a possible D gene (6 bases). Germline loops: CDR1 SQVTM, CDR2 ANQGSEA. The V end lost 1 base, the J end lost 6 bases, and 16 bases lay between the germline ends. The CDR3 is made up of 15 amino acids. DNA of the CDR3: TGCAGCGTTGAAGTGAGTGACCCGGGGGTCAATGAGCAGTTCTTC. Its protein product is CSVEVSDPGVNEQFF.

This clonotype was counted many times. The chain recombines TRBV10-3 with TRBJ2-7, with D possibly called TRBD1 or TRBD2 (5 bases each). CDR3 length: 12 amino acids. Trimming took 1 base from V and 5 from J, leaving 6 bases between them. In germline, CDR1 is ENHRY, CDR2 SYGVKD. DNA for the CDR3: TGTGCCATCAGTGAGTGGGGGAACGAGCAGTACTTC. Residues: CAISEWGNEQYF.

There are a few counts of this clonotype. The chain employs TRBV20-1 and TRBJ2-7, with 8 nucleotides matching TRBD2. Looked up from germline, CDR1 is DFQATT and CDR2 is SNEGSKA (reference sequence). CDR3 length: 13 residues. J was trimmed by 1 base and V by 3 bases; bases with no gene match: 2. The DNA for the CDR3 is TGCAGTGCTAGGACTAGCGAATCCTACGAGCAGTACGTC. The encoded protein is CSARTSESYEQYV.

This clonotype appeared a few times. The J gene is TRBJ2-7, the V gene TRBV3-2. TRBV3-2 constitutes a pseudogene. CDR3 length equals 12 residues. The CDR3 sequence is CASSSVIHEQYF. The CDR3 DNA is TGTGCCAGCAGCTCCGTTATCCACGAGCAGTACTTC.

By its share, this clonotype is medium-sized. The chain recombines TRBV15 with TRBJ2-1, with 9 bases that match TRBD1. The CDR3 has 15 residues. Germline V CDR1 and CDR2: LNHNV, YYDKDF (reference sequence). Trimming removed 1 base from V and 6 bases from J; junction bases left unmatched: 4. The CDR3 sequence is CATSRGQGVGNEQFF. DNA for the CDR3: TGTGCCACCAGCAGAGGACAGGGGGTGGGCAATGAGCAGTTCTTC.

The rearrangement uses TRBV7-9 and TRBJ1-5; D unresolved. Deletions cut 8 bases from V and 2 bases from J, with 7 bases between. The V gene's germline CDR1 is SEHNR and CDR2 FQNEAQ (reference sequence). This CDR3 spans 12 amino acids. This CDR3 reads CASGYGNQPQHF. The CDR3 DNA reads TGTGCCAGCGGTTATGGCAATCAGCCCCAGCATTTT.

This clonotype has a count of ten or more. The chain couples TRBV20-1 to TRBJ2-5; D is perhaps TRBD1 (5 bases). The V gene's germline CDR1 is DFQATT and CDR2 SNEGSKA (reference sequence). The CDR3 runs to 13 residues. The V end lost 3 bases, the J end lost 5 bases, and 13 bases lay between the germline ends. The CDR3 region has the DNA TGCAGTGCTAGGCAGGGAAAGCGCGAGACCCAGTACTTC. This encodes CSARQGKRETQYF.

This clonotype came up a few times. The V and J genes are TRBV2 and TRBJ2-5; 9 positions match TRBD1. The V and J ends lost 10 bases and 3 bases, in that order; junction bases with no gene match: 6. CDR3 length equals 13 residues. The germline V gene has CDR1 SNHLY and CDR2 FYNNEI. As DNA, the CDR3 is TGTGCCACCGACGGACAGGGGAAAGAGACCCAGTACTTC. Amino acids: CATDGQGKETQYF.

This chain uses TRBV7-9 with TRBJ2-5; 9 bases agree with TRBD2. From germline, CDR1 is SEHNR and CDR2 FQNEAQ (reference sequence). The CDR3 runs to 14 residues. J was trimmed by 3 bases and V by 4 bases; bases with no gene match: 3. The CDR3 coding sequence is TGTGCCAGCAGCTCGGGACTAGCAAAAGAGACCCAGTACTTC. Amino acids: CASSSGLAKETQYF.

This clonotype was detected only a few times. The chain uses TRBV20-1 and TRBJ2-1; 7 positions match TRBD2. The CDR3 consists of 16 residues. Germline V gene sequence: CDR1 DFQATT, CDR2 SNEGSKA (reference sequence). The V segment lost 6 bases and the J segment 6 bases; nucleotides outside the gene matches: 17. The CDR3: CSATRRQRGPLNEQFF. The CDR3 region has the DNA TGCAGTGCCACAAGGAGGCAGCGGGGACCCCTCAATGAGCAGTTCTTC.

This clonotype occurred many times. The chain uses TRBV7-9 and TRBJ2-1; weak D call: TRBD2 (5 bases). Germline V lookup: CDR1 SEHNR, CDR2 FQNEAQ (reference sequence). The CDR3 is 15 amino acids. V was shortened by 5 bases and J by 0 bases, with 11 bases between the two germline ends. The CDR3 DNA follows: TGTGCCAGCAGCGCATCTGGGAGCTCCTACAATGAGCAGTTCTTC. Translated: CASSASGSSYNEQFF.

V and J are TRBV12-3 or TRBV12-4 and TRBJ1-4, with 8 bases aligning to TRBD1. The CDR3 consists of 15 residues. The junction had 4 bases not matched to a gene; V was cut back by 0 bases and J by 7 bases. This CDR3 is CASSLAAGGSEKLFF. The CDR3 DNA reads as TGTGCCAGCAGTTTAGCGGCAGGGGGCTCTGAAAAACTGTTTTTT.

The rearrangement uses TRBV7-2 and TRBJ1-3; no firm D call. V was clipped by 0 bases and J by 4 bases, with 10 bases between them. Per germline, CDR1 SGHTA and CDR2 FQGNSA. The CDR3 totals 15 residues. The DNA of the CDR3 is TGTGCCAGCAGCTTAGCTCTGACTGGAGGAAACACCATATATTTT. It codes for CASSLALTGGNTIYF.

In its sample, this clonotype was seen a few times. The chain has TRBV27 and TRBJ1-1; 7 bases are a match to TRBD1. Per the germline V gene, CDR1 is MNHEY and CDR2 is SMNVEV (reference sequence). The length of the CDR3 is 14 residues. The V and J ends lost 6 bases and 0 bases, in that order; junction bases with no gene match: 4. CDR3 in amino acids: CASRTTGLNTEAFF. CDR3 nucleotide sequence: TGTGCCAGCAGAACGACAGGGTTGAACACTGAAGCTTTCTTT.

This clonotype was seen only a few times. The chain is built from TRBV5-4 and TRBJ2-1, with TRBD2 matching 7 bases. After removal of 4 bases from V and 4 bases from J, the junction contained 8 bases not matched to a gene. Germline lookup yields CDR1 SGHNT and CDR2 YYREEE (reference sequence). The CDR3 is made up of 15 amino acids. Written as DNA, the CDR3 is TGTGCCAGCAGCGCCGGGACTACGGATTACAATGAGCAGTTCTTC. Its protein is CASSAGTTDYNEQFF.

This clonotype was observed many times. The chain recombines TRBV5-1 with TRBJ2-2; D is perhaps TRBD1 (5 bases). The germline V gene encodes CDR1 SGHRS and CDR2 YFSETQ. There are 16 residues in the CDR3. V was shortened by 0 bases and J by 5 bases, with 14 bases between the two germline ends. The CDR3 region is CASSLGDSLRTGELFF. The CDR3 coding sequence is TGCGCCAGCAGCTTGGGTGACAGCCTGAGAACCGGGGAGCTGTTTTTT.

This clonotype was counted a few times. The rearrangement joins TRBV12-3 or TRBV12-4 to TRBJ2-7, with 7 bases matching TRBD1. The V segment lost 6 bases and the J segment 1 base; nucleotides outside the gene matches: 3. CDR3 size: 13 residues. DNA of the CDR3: TGTGCCAGCAGCTGGACAGGATCCTACGAGCAGTACTTC. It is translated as CASSWTGSYEQYF.

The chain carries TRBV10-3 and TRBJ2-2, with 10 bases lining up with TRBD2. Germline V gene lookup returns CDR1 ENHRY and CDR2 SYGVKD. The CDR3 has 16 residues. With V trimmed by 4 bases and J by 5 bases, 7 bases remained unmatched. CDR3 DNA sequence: TGTGCCATCAGTGGAGTCCTAGCGGGAGAAACCGGGGAGCTGTTTTTT. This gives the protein CAISGVLAGETGELFF.

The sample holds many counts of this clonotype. The CDR3 loop reads CASSYRGRGENTGELFF. CDR3 in DNA: TGTGCCAGCAGCTACCGTGGACGGGGGGAGAACACCGGGGAGCTGTTTTTT. The genes are TRBV7-9 and TRBJ2-2; 7 nucleotides agree with TRBD2. The CDR3 length is 17 residues. Germline loops: CDR1 SEHNR, CDR2 FQNEAQ (reference sequence). V was pared by 4 bases and J by 1 base, with 9 bases of the junction left unmatched.

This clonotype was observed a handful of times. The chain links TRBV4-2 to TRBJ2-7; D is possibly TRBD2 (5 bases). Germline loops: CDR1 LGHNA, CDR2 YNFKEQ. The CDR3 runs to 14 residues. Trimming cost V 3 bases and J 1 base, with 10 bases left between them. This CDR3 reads CASSHLTGSYEQYF. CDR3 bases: TGTGCCAGCAGCCACCTTACGGGGTCCTACGAGCAGTACTTC.